This T cell receptor (beta chain) was retrieved from a study of T-cell reconstitution after alpha-beta-depleted transplantation in children. Findings of the study overall: Expanded clones from the graft, numbering several hundred, reportedly supplied alpha-beta T cells about two months after transplant. The study traced high day-60 TCRbeta diversity in some patients to surviving recipient T cells and thymic progenitors. It was newly produced T cells that mostly accounted for T-cell counts and diversity one year after transplant.

In its sample, this clonotype was seen once. What it recognizes is unknown. CDR3 size: 17 residues. The ends lost 0 bases at V and 2 bases at J; junction bases unmatched: 7. Germline V lookup: CDR1 SGHRS, CDR2 YFSETQ. Unique molecular identifiers were incorporated when the TCRbeta library was constructed. In TCRdb, the PCR reads were re-called with MiXCR into one record per CDR3 protein. Of about 580,000 distinct CDR3 sequences in the sample, more than 20% were seen once. The material sequenced was PBMCs, taken before TCRalphabeta/CD19-depleted stem cell transplant. This receptor was identified in a boy younger than two with Wiskott-Aldrich syndrome, due to receive a stem cell transplant. The chain employs TRBV5-1 and TRBJ2-3; TRBD1 aligns across 9 bases. This CDR3 reads CASSLAVGTGYTDTQYF. The CDR3 region has the DNA TGCGCCAGCAGCTTGGCCGTTGGGACAGGGTACACAGATACGCAGTATTTT.